This TCR beta chain was captured by sequencing in a study of T cells after posttransplantation cyclophosphamide. Findings of the study overall: Donor CD8+ memory clones often dominated recipient blood repertoires at later times. Recipient CMV seropositivity and CMV reactivation strongly tracked TRB clonality. Blood and skin or GI T cell repertoires showed limited TRB overlap.

From germline, CDR1 is ENHRY and CDR2 SYGVKD. The V end lost 1 base, the J end lost 4 bases, and 26 bases lay between the germline ends. This CDR3 spans 20 amino acids. Points on this clone: Its antigen is as yet unknown.

Sequenced by immunoSEQ multiplex PCR; TCRdb stores in-frame clones only, minus some. The table has about 52,000 clones, 90% to 95% seen once. J is TRBJ2-1 and V is TRBV10-3; D might be TRBD2 (7 bases). This clonotype originated in a woman between 25 and 40 years old in good health and a related stem cell transplant donor. The sample consisted of PBMCs. The DNA for the CDR3 is TGTGCCATCAGTGAGTTCTCGGGCGGGGGCCCCAACAAGAAATACAATGAGCAGTTCTTC. Protein product: CAISEFSGGGPNKKYNEQFF.